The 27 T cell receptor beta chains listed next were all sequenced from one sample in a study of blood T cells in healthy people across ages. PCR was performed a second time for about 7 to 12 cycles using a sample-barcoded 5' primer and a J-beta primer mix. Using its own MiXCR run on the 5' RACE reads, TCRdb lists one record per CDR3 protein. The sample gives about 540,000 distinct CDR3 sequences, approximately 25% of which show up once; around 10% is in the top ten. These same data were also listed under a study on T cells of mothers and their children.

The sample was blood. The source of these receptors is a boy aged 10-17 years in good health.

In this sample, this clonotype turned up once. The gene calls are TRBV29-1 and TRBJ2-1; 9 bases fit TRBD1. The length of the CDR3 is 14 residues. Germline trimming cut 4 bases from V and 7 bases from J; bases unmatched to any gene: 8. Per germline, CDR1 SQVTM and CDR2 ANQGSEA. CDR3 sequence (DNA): TGCAGCGTTGTACCACAGGGGGCGGGTAATGAGCAGTTCTTC. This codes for CSVVPQGAGNEQFF.

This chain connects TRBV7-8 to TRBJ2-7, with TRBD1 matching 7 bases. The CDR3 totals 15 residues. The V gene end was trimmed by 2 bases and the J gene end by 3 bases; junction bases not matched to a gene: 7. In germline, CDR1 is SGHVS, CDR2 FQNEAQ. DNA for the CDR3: TGTGCCAGCAGCTTAAGGACAGGCGTACACTACGAGCAGTACTTC. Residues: CASSLRTGVHYEQYF.

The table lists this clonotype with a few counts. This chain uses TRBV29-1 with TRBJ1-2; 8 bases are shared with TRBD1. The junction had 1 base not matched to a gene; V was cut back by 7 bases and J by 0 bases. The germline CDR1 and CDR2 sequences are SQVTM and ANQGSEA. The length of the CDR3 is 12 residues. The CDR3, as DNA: TGCAGCGGGGGACAGGCTAACTATGGCTACACCTTC. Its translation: CSGGQANYGYTF.

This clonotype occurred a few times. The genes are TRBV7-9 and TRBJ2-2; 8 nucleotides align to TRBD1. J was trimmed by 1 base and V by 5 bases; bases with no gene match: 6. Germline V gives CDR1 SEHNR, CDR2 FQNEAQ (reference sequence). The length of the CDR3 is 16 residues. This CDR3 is CASSPSGTGNTGELFF. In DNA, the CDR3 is TGTGCCAGCAGCCCCTCCGGGACAGGGAACACCGGGGAGCTGTTTTTT.

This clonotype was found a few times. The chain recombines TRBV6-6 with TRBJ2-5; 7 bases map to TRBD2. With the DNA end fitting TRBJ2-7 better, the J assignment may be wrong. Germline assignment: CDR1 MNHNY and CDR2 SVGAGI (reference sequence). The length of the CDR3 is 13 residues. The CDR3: CAGSSGASYEQYF. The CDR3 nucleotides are TGTGCCGGCTCCAGCGGGGCTAGTTACGAGCAGTACTTC.

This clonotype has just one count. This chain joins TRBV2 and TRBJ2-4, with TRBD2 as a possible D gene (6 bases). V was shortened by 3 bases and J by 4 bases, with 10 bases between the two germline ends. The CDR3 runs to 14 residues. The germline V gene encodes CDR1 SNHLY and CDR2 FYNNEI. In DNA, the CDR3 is TGTGCCAGCAGTGAGGGTCGGGGGAAAAACATTCAGTACTTC. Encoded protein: CASSEGRGKNIQYF.

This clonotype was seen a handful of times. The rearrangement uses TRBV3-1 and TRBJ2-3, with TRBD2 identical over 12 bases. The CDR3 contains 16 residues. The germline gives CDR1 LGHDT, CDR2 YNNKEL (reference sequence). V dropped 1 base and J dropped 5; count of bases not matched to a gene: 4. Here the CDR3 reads CASSQATSGRRDTQYF. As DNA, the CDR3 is TGTGCCAGCAGCCAAGCGACTAGCGGGAGAAGAGATACGCAGTATTTT.

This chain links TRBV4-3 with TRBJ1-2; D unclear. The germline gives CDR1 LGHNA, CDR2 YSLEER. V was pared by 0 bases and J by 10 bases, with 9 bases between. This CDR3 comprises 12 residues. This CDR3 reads CASSQEATDYTF. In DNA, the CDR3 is TGCGCCAGCAGCCAAGAGGCCACCGACTACACCTTC.

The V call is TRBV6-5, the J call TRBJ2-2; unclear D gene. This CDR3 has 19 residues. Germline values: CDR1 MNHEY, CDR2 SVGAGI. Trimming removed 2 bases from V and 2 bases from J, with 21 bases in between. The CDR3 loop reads CASSYRYNRHSRNTGELFF. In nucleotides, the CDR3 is TGTGCCAGCAGTTACCGTTACAATCGACATTCCCGAAACACCGGGGAGCTGTTTTTT.

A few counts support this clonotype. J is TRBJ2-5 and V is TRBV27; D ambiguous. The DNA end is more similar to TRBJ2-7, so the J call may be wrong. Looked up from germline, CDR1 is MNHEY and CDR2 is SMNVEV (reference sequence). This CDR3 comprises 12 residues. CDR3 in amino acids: CASKGLAYEQYF. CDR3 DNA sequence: TGTGCCAGCAAAGGGTTAGCATACGAGCAGTACTTC.

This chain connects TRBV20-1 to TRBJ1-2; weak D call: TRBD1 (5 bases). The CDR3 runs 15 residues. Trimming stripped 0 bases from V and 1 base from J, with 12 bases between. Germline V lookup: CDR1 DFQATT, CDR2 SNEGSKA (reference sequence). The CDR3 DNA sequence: TGCAGTGCTAGAGATACCACGGACATTAACTATGGCTACACCTTC. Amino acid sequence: CSARDTTDINYGYTF.

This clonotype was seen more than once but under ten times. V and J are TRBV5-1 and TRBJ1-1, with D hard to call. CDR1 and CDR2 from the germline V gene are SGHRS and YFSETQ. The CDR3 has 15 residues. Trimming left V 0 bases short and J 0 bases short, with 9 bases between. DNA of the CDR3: TGCGCCAGCAGCTTGGAGTTTTTGGTGAACACTGAAGCTTTCTTT. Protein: CASSLEFLVNTEAFF.

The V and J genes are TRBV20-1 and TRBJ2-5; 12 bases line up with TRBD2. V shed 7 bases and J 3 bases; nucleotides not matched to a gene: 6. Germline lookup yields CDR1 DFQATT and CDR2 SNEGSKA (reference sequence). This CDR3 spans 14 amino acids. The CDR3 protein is CSGIGLAGKETQYF. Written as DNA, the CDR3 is TGCAGTGGGATAGGACTAGCGGGGAAAGAGACCCAGTACTTC.

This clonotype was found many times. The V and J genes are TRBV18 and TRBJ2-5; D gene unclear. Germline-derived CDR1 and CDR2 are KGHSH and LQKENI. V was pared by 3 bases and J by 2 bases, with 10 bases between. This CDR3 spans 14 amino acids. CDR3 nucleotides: TGTGCCAGCTCACCCTTAGGGCTTCAAGAGACCCAGTACTTC. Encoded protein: CASSPLGLQETQYF.

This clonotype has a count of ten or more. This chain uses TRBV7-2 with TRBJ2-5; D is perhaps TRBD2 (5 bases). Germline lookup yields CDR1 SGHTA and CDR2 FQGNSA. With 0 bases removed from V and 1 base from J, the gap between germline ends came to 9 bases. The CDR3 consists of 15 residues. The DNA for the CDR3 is TGTGCCAGCAGCTTAGCGCGGGCAGTCCAAGAGACCCAGTACTTC. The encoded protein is CASSLARAVQETQYF.

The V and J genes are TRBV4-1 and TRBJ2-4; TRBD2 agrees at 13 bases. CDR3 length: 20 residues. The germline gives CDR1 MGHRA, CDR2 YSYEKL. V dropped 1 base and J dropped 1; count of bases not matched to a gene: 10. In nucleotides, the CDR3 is TGCGCCAGCAGCCAAGTGTTGGGGACTAGCGGGAAAGAGGCCAAAAACATTCAGTACTTC. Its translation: CASSQVLGTSGKEAKNIQYF.

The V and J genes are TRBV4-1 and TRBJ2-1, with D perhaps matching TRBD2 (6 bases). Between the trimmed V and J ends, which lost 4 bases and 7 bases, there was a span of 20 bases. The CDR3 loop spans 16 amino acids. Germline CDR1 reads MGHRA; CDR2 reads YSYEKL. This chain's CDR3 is CASSPPVGGPTNEQFF. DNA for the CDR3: TGCGCCAGCAGCCCACCTGTAGGAGGGCCCACGAATGAGCAGTTCTTC.

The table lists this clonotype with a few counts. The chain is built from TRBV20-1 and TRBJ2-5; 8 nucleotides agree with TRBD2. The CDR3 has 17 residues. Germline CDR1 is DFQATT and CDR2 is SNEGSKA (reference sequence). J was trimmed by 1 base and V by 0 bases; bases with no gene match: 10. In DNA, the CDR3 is TGCAGTGCTAGAGATCTAAGCGGGAGCAGGTCCCAAGAGACCCAGTACTTC. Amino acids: CSARDLSGSRSQETQYF.

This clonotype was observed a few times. CDR3 region: CSVGTIQSTDTQYF. CDR3 bases: TGCAGCGTTGGAACTATCCAAAGCACAGATACGCAGTATTTT. The chain carries TRBV29-1 and TRBJ2-3; no firm D call. The CDR3 totals 14 residues. Germline-derived CDR1 and CDR2 are SQVTM and ANQGSEA. Trimming pared 4 bases from V and 0 bases from J, leaving 11 bases between.

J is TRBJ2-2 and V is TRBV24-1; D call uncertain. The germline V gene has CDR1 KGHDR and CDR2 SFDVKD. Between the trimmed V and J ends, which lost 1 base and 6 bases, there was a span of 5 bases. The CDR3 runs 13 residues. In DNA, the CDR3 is TGTGCCACCAGTGATTTTGGGCCCGGGGAGCTGTTTTTT. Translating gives CATSDFGPGELFF.

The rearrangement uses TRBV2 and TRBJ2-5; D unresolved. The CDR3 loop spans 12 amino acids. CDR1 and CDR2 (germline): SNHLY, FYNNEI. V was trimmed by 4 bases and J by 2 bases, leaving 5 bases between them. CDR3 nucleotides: TGTGCCAGCAGTGTCCGACAAGAGACCCAGTACTTC. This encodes CASSVRQETQYF.

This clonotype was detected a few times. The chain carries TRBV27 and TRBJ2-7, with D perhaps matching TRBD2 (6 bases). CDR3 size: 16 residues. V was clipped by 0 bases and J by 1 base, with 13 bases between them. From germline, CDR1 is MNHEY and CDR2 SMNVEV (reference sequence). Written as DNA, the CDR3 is TGTGCCAGCAGTTTATCGCGGCCAGCGGGTTCCTACGAGCAGTACTTC. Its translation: CASSLSRPAGSYEQYF.

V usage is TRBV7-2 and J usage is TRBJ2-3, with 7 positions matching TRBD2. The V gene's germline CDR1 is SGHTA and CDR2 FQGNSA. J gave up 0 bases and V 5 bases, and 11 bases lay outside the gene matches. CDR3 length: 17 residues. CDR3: CASSKPISGSSTDTQYF. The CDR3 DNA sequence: TGTGCCAGCAGCAAACCCATTAGCGGGTCTAGCACAGATACGCAGTATTTT.

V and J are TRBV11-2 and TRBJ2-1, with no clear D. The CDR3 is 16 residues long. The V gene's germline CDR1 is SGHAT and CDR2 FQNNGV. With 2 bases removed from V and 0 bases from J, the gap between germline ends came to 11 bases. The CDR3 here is CASSLRLSSSYNEQFF. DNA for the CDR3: TGTGCCAGCAGCTTACGGCTTTCGAGCTCCTACAATGAGCAGTTCTTC. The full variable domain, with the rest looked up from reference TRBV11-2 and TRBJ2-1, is EAGVAQSPRYKIIEKRQSVAFWCNPISGHATLYWYQQILGQGPKLLIQFQNNGVVDDSQLPKDRFSAERLKGVDSTLKIQPAKLEDSAVYLCASSLRLSSSYNEQFFGPGTRLTVL.

Here the CDR3 reads CASSVDRGPAEEEQYF. CDR3 DNA: TGCGCCAGCAGCGTGGACAGGGGACCGGCAGAGGAAGAGCAGTACTTC. The chain has TRBV5-1 and TRBJ2-7, with TRBD1 identical over 9 bases. This CDR3 comprises 16 residues. Germline trimming cut 4 bases from V and 7 bases from J; bases unmatched to any gene: 15. In germline, CDR1 is SGHRS, CDR2 YFSETQ.

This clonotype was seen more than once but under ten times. CDR3 protein: CASSTTTLTGELFF. The CDR3 DNA follows: TGTGCCAGCAGCACTACGACCCTCACCGGGGAGCTGTTTTTT. V and J are TRBV7-2 and TRBJ2-2; D uncertain. The V and J ends lost 5 bases and 4 bases respectively, with 11 bases between them. This CDR3 is 14 amino acids long. Germline V gene sequence: CDR1 SGHTA, CDR2 FQGNSA.

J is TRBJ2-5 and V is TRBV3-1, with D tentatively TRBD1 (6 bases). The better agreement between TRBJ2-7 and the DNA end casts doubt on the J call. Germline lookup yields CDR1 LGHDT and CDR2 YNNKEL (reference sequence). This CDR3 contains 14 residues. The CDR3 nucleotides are TGTGCCAGCAGCCAAGACGACAGGTACTCCGAGCAGTACTTC. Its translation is CASSQDDRYSEQYF.